A single sample is the source of the 32 T cell receptor beta chains below, sequenced in a study of a mutant IDH1 vaccine in newly diagnosed glioma. Time point described: week 35, safety follow-up. Vaccination used 300 ug of mutant IDH1 20-mer peptide per dose, with topical imiquimod. These TCRs are of unknown antigen specificity. Profiled with immunoSEQ multiplex PCR; TCRdb holds only in-frame clones, not every one. Of around 57,000 clones in the sample, approximately 81% were seen once. The sequences come from PBMCs, collected from a glioma patient whose treatment included an IDH1 peptide vaccine. These receptors were obtained from a man aged 30 to 45 with glioma.

V is TRBV7-9 and J is TRBJ1-4, with D hard to call. The CDR3 is made up of 14 amino acids. V lost 1 base to trimming and J lost 4 bases, with 7 bases between them. Germline CDR1 SEHNR, CDR2 FQNEAQ (reference sequence). CDR3 sequence: CASSLDDGNEKLFF. CDR3 coding DNA: TGTGCCAGCAGCTTAGACGACGGTAATGAAAAACTGTTTTTT. The full variable domain, with the rest looked up from reference TRBV7-9 and TRBJ1-4, is DTGVSQNPRHKITKRGQNVTFRCDPISEHNRLYWYRQTLGQGPEFLTYFQNEAQLEKSRLLSDRFSAERPKGSFSTLEIQRTEQGDSAMYLCASSLDDGNEKLFFGSGTQLSVL.

V usage is TRBV5-1 and J usage is TRBJ1-2; D is uncertain. Germline V gives CDR1 SGHRS, CDR2 YFSETQ. V was shortened by 6 bases and J by 3 bases, with 12 bases between the two germline ends. This CDR3 spans 13 amino acids. The CDR3 bases are TGCGCCAGCACTGTGAATTCCGACTATGGCTACACCTTC. This translates into CASTVNSDYGYTF.

This rearrangement joins TRBV10-1 to TRBJ1-2; 7 bases map to TRBD1. The CDR3 has 13 amino acids. The germline gives CDR1 WNHNN, CDR2 SYGVQD (reference sequence). V was clipped by 6 bases and J by 5 bases; unmatched bases: 6. CDR3 region: CASSRDRDYGYTF. In nucleotides, the CDR3 is TGCGCCAGCAGCCGAGACAGGGATTATGGCTACACCTTC.

The CDR3 here is CASRPVEGNQPQHF. The CDR3 nucleotides are TGTGCCAGCAGGCCCGTGGAGGGCAATCAGCCCCAGCATTTT. The chain is built from TRBV28 and TRBJ1-5; D gene unclear. The V end was cut by 6 bases, the J end by 2 bases, with 11 bases between. Germline lookup yields CDR1 MDHEN and CDR2 SYDVKM. The CDR3 contains 14 residues.

V is TRBV5-6 and J is TRBJ1-6; 7 bases line up with TRBD1. Germline assignment: CDR1 SGHDT and CDR2 YYEEEE. Trimming took 7 bases from V and 7 from J; bases not matched to a gene: 8. CDR3 length: 14 residues. CDR3 DNA: TGTGCCAGCGGGCCGGGACAGCTAAATTCACCCCTCCACTTT. It encodes CASGPGQLNSPLHF.

V usage is TRBV5-4 and J usage is TRBJ2-7; TRBD2 matches 8 bases. Germline CDR1 and CDR2: SGHNT and YYREEE (reference sequence). J gave up 2 bases and V 5 bases, and 0 bases lay outside the gene matches. This CDR3 contains 12 residues. This chain's CDR3 is CASSSGTYEQYF. Written as DNA, the CDR3 is TGTGCCAGCAGTAGCGGGACCTACGAGCAGTACTTC.

The chain joins TRBV25-1 to TRBJ2-7, with D unclear. The CDR3 has 13 amino acids. V was clipped by 2 bases and J by 2 bases, with 7 bases between them. Germline CDR1 MGHDK, CDR2 SYGVNS. DNA for the CDR3: TGTGCCAGCAGTGAAGGGGTCACCTACGAGCAGTACTTC. Protein sequence: CASSEGVTYEQYF.

This chain joins TRBV4-2 and TRBJ1-4; 7 bases agree with TRBD1. The CDR3 has 15 residues. Germline V lookup: CDR1 LGHNA, CDR2 YNFKEQ. Trimming took 4 bases from V and 4 from J; bases not matched to a gene: 6. For the CDR3, the DNA is TGTGCCAGCAGCCCAGCACAGGGGATTAATGAAAAACTGTTTTTT. It specifies CASSPAQGINEKLFF.

The chain carries TRBV4-1 and TRBJ1-6; D call uncertain. Trimming removed 3 bases at V and 0 bases at J, with 12 bases between. The CDR3 runs to 17 residues. In germline, CDR1 is MGHRA, CDR2 YSYEKL. The CDR3 sequence: CASSQTSRSSYNSPLHF. Written as DNA, the CDR3 is TGCGCCAGCAGCCAGACCTCCAGAAGCTCCTATAATTCACCCCTCCACTTT.

This sequence joins TRBV7-9 and TRBJ1-2; D remains unclear. The CDR3 length is 13 residues. Germline V gene data show CDR1 as SEHNR and CDR2 as FQNEAQ (reference sequence). V lost 0 bases and J lost 7, with 9 bases in between. This chain's CDR3 is CASSLARAAGYTF. CDR3 in DNA: TGTGCCAGCAGCTTAGCGCGGGCAGCTGGCTACACCTTC.

The rearrangement joins TRBV6-1 to TRBJ1-5; D not certain. The germline V and J ends were trimmed by 1 base and 2 bases, with 12 bases remaining between them. This CDR3 spans 16 amino acids. Germline V CDR1 and CDR2: MNHNS, SASEGT. The DNA of the CDR3 is TGTGCCAGCAGTGAAGGCCTTGCGAGGGGCAATCAGCCCCAGCATTTT. It yields the protein CASSEGLARGNQPQHF.

The gene calls are TRBV10-2 and TRBJ1-2, with 8 bases fitting TRBD1. The CDR3 totals 15 residues. The V segment lost 0 bases and the J segment 4 bases; nucleotides outside the gene matches: 4. The germline CDR1 and CDR2 sequences are WSHSY and SAAADI. CDR3 DNA sequence: TGCGCCAGCAGTGAGTCGGGACAGGCTAGCTATGGCTACACCTTC. This codes for CASSESGQASYGYTF.

The chain links TRBV5-1 to TRBJ2-3, with TRBD2 identical over 12 bases. CDR1 and CDR2 (germline): SGHRS, YFSETQ. V shed 4 bases and J 6 bases; nucleotides not matched to a gene: 6. This CDR3 spans 15 amino acids. The CDR3 loop reads CASSILAGGLDTQYF. The CDR3 DNA is TGCGCCAGCAGCATACTAGCGGGGGGTTTGGATACGCAGTATTTT.

This sequence joins TRBV27 and TRBJ2-3, with D possibly TRBD2 on 6 matching bases. CDR1 and CDR2 (germline): MNHEY, SMNVEV (reference sequence). V was trimmed by 4 bases and J by 15 bases, leaving 14 bases between them. This CDR3 has 11 residues. The CDR3 region is CASSYSLGLYF. The CDR3 DNA sequence: TGTGCCAGCAGTTATAGTCTGGGACTTTATTTT.

The chain couples TRBV7-2 to TRBJ2-5, with TRBD1 matching over 10 bases. The CDR3 is 16 residues long. Germline CDR1 SGHTA, CDR2 FQGNSA. Trimming took 4 bases from V and 3 from J; bases not matched to a gene: 8. The CDR3 DNA is TGTGCCAGCAGCTACCCGGGACAGGGGACCAAAGAGACCCAGTACTTC. Its protein product is CASSYPGQGTKETQYF.

The chain joins TRBV2 to TRBJ1-5; 7 bases are shared with TRBD1. Germline CDR1 SNHLY, CDR2 FYNNEI. J was trimmed by 1 base and V by 6 bases; bases with no gene match: 3. CDR3 size: 14 residues. CDR3 bases: TGTGCCAGCAGGACGGACAGGAGCAATCAGCCCCAGCATTTT. Translated, it gives CASRTDRSNQPQHF. Based on the CDR3 plus reference TRBV2 and TRBJ1-5, the full variable domain is EPEVTQTPSHQVTQMGQEVILRCVPISNHLYFYWYRQILGQKVEFLVSFYNNEISEKSEIFDDQFSVERPDGSNFTLKIRSTKLEDSAMYFCASRTDRSNQPQHFGDGTRLSIL.

The chain has TRBV14 and TRBJ2-7; D ambiguous. The V and J ends lost 2 bases and 0 bases respectively, with 17 bases between them. CDR1 is SGHDN and CDR2 is FVKESK in the germline V gene. The CDR3 contains 17 residues. The CDR3 DNA follows: TGTGCCAGCAGCCAACGATCTGGAGACCGCAGCTCCTACGAGCAGTACTTC. This encodes CASSQRSGDRSSYEQYF.

This chain connects TRBV29-1 to TRBJ2-3, with a possible D match to TRBD2 (6 bases). Germline loops: CDR1 SQVTM, CDR2 ANQGSEA. The CDR3 runs to 13 residues. Between the trimmed V and J ends, which lost 4 bases and 1 base, there was a span of 9 bases. CDR3 in DNA: TGCAGCGTTGGCGGGACTCGCACAGATACGCAGTATTTT. This translates into CSVGGTRTDTQYF.

This clone has just one count. V and J are TRBV5-4 and TRBJ1-2; D remains ambiguous. CDR3 length equals 15 residues. V was clipped by 0 bases and J by 4 bases, with 13 bases between them. The germline V gene encodes CDR1 SGHNT and CDR2 YYREEE (reference sequence). CDR3 region: CASSLVSGLVYGYTF. CDR3 DNA: TGTGCCAGCAGCTTGGTCAGTGGTTTGGTCTATGGCTACACCTTC.

The genes are TRBV2 and TRBJ1-5, with a tentative D call TRBD1 (6 bases). Germline V gives CDR1 SNHLY, CDR2 FYNNEI. The CDR3 is 15 residues long. V dropped 6 bases and J dropped 7 bases, with 19 bases sitting between them. The CDR3: CASSRTETTGQPQHF. CDR3 DNA: TGTGCCAGCAGCCGGACGGAAACTACAGGGCAGCCCCAGCATTTT.

This chain links TRBV27 with TRBJ1-1; D is unclear. Trimming removed 3 bases from V and 2 bases from J, with 10 bases in between. There are 14 residues in the CDR3. Germline V gene sequence: CDR1 MNHEY, CDR2 SMNVEV (reference sequence). CDR3 in DNA: TGTGCCAGCAGTTTTGATTGGGGTAACACTGAAGCTTTCTTT. It is translated as CASSFDWGNTEAFF.

The chain carries TRBV19 and TRBJ1-2; D unresolved. The CDR3 has 15 residues. Trimming removed 7 bases at V and 7 bases at J, with 22 bases between. The germline CDR1 and CDR2 sequences are LNHDA and SQIVND (reference sequence). The CDR3 spells CASIEHGEGPRGYTF. CDR3 nucleotide sequence: TGTGCCAGTATCGAACATGGAGAAGGGCCGCGTGGCTACACCTTC.

The chain is built from TRBV5-1 and TRBJ2-5; 11 positions match TRBD1. The J call is doubtful: the DNA matches TRBJ2-7 better. The CDR3 consists of 15 residues. Germline V gene sequence: CDR1 SGHRS, CDR2 YFSETQ. CDR3: CASSITGTGGREQYF. The DNA of the CDR3 is TGCGCCAGCAGCATTACCGGGACAGGGGGACGCGAGCAGTACTTC.

The rearrangement uses TRBV5-8 and TRBJ2-7; unclear D gene. Germline V CDR1 and CDR2: SGHTS, YDEGEE. The CDR3 contains 11 residues. V lost 4 bases, J lost 0 bases, and 2 bases lay in between. The CDR3 DNA reads TGTGCCAGCAGCCGCTCCTACGAGCAGTACTTC. It yields the protein CASSRSYEQYF.

This rearrangement joins TRBV11-2 to TRBJ2-6, with a tentative D call TRBD2 (6 bases). Trimming stripped 5 bases from V and 2 bases from J, with 10 bases between. The CDR3 has 15 residues. Per germline, CDR1 SGHAT and CDR2 FQNNGV. CDR3 nucleotides: TGTGCCAGCAGCCGTAAGCGGGCTGGGGCCAACGTCCTGACTTTC. The encoded protein is CASSRKRAGANVLTF.

The V gene is TRBV11-3, the J gene TRBJ2-1; D uncertain. Trimming took 0 bases from V and 7 from J, leaving 13 bases between them. Germline values: CDR1 SGHNT, CDR2 YENEEA. The CDR3 sequence is 15 residues long. CDR3 sequence: CASSLDSWAANEQFF. In DNA, the CDR3 is TGTGCCAGCAGCTTAGATAGCTGGGCGGCAAATGAGCAGTTCTTC.

The V gene is TRBV5-1, the J gene TRBJ1-1, with TRBD1 matching 8 bases. The trim removed 5 bases at V and 2 bases at J, leaving 8 bases unmatched. CDR1 SGHRS and CDR2 YFSETQ come from the germline V gene. The CDR3 has 15 amino acids. The CDR3 spells CASSPMDRENTEAFF. CDR3 in DNA: TGCGCCAGCAGTCCCATGGACAGGGAAAACACTGAAGCTTTCTTT.

Only a few counts were recorded for this clone. The chain has TRBV11-2 and TRBJ1-2; D is ambiguous. V lost 5 bases to trimming and J lost 13 bases, with 5 bases between them. Germline CDR1 SGHAT, CDR2 FQNNGV. The CDR3 has 8 amino acids. The CDR3 coding sequence is TGTGCCAGCAGCCTGCGCACCTTC. This encodes CASSLRTF.

About this clone itself: The same CDR3 also results from other DNA sequences found in this sample. The chain carries TRBV5-6 and TRBJ1-5, with 7 bases identical to TRBD1. The J segment lost 5 bases and the V segment lost 4 bases, leaving 6 bases of the junction unmatched. CDR1 SGHDT and CDR2 YYEEEE come from the germline V gene. CDR3 length: 14 amino acids. CDR3 sequence: CASSLRGSDQPQHF. In DNA, the CDR3 is TGTGCCAGCAGCCTCAGGGGGTCTGATCAGCCCCAGCATTTT. Looking up the rest from reference TRBV5-6 and TRBJ1-5 gives the full variable domain: DAGVTQSPTHLIKTRGQQVTLRCSPKSGHDTVSWYQQALGQGPQFIFQYYEEEERQRGNFPDRFSGHQFPNYSSELNVNALLLGDSALYLCASSLRGSDQPQHFGDGTRLSIL.

This sequence joins TRBV6-6 and TRBJ2-3; 11 nucleotides agree with TRBD1. CDR3 length: 16 amino acids. V was clipped by 7 bases and J by 4 bases; unmatched bases: 10. Germline loops: CDR1 MNHNY, CDR2 SVGAGI (reference sequence). As DNA, the CDR3 is TGTGCCAGCACGGCCCGGGGACAGGGGGTTTCAGATACGCAGTATTTT. Its protein is CASTARGQGVSDTQYF.

This sequence joins TRBV4-1 and TRBJ2-7; perhaps TRBD2 as D (7 bases). This CDR3 region has 17 residues. Trimming left V 4 bases short and J 4 bases short, with 23 bases between. Germline values: CDR1 MGHRA, CDR2 YSYEKL. This chain's CDR3 is CASSPQGGGRLKYEQYF. The CDR3 DNA sequence: TGCGCCAGCAGCCCCCAAGGGGGGGGGCGTCTGAAGTACGAGCAGTACTTC.

The chain carries TRBV10-1 and TRBJ2-2, with 8 bases matching TRBD1. CDR1 and CDR2 (germline): WNHNN, SYGVQD (reference sequence). This CDR3 is built from 18 residues. J gave up 2 bases and V 3 bases, and 11 bases lay outside the gene matches. The CDR3 bases are TGCGCCAGCAGTGATCCCGGACAGGGTTTACTCAACACCGGGGAGCTGTTTTTT. Translated: CASSDPGQGLLNTGELFF.